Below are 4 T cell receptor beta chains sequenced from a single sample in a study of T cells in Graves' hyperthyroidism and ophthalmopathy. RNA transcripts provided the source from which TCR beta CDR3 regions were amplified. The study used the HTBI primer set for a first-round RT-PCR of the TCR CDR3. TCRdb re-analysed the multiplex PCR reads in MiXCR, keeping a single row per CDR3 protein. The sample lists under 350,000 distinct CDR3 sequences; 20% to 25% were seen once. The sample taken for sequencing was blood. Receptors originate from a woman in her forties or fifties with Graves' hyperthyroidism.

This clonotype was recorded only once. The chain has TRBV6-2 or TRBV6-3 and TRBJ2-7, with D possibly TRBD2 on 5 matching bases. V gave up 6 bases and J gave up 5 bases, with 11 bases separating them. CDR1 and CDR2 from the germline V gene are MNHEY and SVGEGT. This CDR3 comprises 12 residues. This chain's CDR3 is CASRAGNDEQYF. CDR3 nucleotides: TGTGCCAGCAGGGCCGGGAACGACGAGCAGTACTTC.

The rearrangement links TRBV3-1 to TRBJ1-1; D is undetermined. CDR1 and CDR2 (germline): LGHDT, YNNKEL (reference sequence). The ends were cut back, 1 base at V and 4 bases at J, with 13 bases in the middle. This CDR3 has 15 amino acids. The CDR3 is CASSQGQRWATEAFF. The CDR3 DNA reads TGTGCCAGCAGCCAAGGTCAAAGGTGGGCCACTGAAGCTTTCTTT.

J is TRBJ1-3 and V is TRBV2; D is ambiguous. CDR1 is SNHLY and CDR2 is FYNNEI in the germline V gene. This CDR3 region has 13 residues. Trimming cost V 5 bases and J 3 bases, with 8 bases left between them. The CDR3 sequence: CASSLRSGNTIYF. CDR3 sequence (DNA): TGTGCCAGCAGTCTCCGTAGTGGAAACACCATATATTTT.

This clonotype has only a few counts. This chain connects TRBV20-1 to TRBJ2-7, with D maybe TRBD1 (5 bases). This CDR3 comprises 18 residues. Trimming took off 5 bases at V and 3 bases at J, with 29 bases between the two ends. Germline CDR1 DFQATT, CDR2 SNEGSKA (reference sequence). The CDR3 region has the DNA TGCAGTGCTCAAATAAAGCCAAAACAGGCCCCCCTTGGCTACGAGCAGTACTTC. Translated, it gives CSAQIKPKQAPLGYEQYF.